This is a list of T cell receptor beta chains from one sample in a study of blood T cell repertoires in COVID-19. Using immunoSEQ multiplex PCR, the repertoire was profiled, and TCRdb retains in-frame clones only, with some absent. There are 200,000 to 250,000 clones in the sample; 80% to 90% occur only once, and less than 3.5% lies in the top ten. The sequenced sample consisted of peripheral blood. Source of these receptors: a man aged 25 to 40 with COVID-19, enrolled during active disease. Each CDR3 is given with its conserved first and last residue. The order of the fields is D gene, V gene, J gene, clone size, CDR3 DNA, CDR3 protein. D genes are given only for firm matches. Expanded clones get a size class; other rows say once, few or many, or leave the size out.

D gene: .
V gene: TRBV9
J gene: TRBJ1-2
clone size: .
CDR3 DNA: TGTGCCAGCAGCCCTGGACCGGGGGGCTACACCTTC
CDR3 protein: CASSPGPGGYTF

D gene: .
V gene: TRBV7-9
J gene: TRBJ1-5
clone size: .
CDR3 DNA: TGTGCCAGCAGCTCAGACAGGATATATAGCAATCAGCCCCAGCATTTT
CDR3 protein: CASSSDRIYSNQPQHF

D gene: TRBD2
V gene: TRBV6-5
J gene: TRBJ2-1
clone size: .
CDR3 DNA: TGTGCCAGCAGTTACGGGGCTAGCGGGGGGACAAATGAGCAGTTCTTC
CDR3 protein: CASSYGASGGTNEQFF

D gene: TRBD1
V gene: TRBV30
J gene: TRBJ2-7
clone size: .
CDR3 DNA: TGTGCCTGGAGTCCACCTGGGGACAGGGGCTACGAGCAGTACTTC
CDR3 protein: CAWSPPGDRGYEQYF

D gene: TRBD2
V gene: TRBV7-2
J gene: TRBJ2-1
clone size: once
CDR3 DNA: TGTGCCAGCGGAGGGAGGGTCTCCTACAATGAGCAGTTCTTC
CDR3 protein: CASGGRVSYNEQFF

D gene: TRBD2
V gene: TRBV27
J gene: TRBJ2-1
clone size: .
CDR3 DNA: TGTGCCAGCAGTTTGTACCTAGCGGGATACAATGAGCAGTTCTTC
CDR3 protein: CASSLYLAGYNEQFF

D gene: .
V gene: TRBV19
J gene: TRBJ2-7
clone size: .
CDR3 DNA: TGTGCCAGTAGTTTCCGGGGTAGCGAGGACGAGCAGTACTTC
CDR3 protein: CASSFRGSEDEQYF

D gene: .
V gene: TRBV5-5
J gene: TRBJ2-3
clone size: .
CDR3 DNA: TGTGCCAGCAGCTTGGCCGGGACAAGGGGCACAGATACGCAGTATTTT
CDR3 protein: CASSLAGTRGTDTQYF

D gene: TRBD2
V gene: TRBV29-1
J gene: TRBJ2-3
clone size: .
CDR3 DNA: TGCAGCATCACCGACGCACCTCCCCTGACTAGCGGGAGGTCGAGGGCGCAGTATTTT
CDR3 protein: CSITDAPPLTSGRSRAQYF

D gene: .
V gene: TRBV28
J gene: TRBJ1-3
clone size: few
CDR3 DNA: TGTGCCAGCACCGCCGGAGTGCTCTCTGGAAACACCATATATTTT
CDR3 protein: CASTAGVLSGNTIYF

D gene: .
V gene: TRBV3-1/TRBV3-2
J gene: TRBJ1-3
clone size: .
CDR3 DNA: TGTGCCAGCAGCCACAACGGGGGGGCTGGAAACACCATATATTTT
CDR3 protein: CASSHNGGAGNTIYF

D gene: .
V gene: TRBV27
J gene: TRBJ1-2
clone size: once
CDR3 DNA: TGTGCCAGCAGTTTTAGAGACAGCTATGGCTACACCTTC
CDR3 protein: CASSFRDSYGYTF

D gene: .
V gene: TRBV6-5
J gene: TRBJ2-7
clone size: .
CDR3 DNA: TGTGCCAGCAGTTCTCCCGGACAGAGCTCCTACGAGCAGTACTTC
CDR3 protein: CASSSPGQSSYEQYF

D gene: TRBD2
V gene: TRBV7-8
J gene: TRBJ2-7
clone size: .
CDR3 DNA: TGTGCCAGCAGCTTAGTACTAGCGGGTCTCACCGAGCAGTACTTC
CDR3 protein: CASSLVLAGLTEQYF

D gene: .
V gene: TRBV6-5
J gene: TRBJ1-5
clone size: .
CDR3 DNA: TGTGCCAGCAGTCGCGATAGCAATCAGCCCCAGCATTTT
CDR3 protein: CASSRDSNQPQHF

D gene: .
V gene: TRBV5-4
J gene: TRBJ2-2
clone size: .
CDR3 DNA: TGTGCCAGCAGCTTGGGAGGGAGGTGGATGTCGGGCGGGGAGCTGTTTTTT
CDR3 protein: CASSLGGRWMSGGELFF

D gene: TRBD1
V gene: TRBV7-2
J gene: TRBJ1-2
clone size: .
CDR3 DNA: TGTGCCAGCACGGACCGGGACAGCCTCGCCTACACCTTC
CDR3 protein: CASTDRDSLAYTF

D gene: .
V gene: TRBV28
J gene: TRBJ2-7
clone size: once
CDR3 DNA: TGTGCCAGCAGAGCAGGGGGGTCGGTCGAGCAGTACTTC
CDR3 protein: CASRAGGSVEQYF

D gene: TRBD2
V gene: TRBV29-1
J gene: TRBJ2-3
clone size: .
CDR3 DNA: TGCAGCGGGTGGGGACTAGCGGGAGGGAAATATCTGGGCACAGATACGCAGTATTTT
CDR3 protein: CSGWGLAGGKYLGTDTQYF

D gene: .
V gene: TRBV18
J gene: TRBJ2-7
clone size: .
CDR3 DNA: TGTGCCAGCTCACCAAGTCCCGGGAAAAGGTCCTACGAGCAGTACTTC
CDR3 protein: CASSPSPGKRSYEQYF

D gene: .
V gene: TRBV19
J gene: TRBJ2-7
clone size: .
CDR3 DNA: TGTGCCAGTAGTGACAGGAACGAGCAGTACTTC
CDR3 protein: CASSDRNEQYF

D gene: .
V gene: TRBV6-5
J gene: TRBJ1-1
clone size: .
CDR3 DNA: TGTGCCAGTCGGACGCCCCGCGGGTTGGGCACTGAAGCTTTCTTT
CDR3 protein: CASRTPRGLGTEAFF

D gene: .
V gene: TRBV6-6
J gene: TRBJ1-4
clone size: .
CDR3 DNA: TGTGCCAGCAGTTCCCCAGGCCAGGGGCGGGAAAAACTGTTTTTT
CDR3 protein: CASSSPGQGREKLFF

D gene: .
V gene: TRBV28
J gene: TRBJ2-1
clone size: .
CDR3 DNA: TGTGCCAGCAGTTTATGGGGGCAGGGGAGCGAGCAGTTCTTC
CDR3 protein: CASSLWGQGSEQFF

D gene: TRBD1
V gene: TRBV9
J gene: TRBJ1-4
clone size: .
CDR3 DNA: TGTGCCAGCAGCGTTGGGACAGGGCCCATCCCTAATGAAAAACTGTTTTTT
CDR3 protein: CASSVGTGPIPNEKLFF

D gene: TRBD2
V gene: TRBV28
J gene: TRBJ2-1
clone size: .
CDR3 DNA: TGTGCCAGCAGTCCCCGACTAGCGGACAATGAGCAGTTCTTC
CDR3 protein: CASSPRLADNEQFF

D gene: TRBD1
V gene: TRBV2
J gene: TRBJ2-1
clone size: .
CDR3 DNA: TGTGCCAGCATCTTCGGACAGGGGTACAATGAGCAGTTCTTC
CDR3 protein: CASIFGQGYNEQFF

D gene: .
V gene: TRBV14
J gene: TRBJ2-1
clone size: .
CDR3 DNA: TGTGCCAGCAGCTCAGACTGGTACTATGAGCAGTTCTTC
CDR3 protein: CASSSDWYYEQFF

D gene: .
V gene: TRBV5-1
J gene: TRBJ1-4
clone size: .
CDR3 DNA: TGCGCCAGCAGCTTGGCACCTCGGACGGGAACAACTAATGAAAAACTGTTTTTT
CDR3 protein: CASSLAPRTGTTNEKLFF